This T cell receptor beta chain was identified in a study of CD8 T cells in ankylosing spondylitis. The study's findings and limits: Blood from ankylosing spondylitis patients appeared to carry a characteristic roughly 8-variant TCR beta motif. Significantly higher representation of disease-linked clones was reported for matched ankylosing spondylitis synovial fluid.

By quantitative 5'-RACE with molecular barcodes, the TCR beta libraries were made. Each CDR3 protein gets one entry after TCRdb re-called the 5' RACE reads with MiXCR. This table has fewer than 400,000 distinct CDR3 sequences, under 25% appearing once. This CDR3 has 14 residues. V was clipped by 1 base and J by 9 bases, with 10 bases between them. Germline-derived CDR1 and CDR2 are SGHTA and FQGNSA. This clonotype was recorded a few times. Antigen: not known. V usage is TRBV7-2 and J usage is TRBJ1-6; the D is unclear. The source of this sequence is a male donor with ankylosing spondylitis. The sequencing sample was made of blood, either unsorted or a sorted T cell fraction (not recorded which). The CDR3 reads CASSLESYISPLHF. For the CDR3, the DNA is TGTGCCAGCAGCTTAGAATCCTACATTTCACCCCTCCACTTT.